Many counts were recorded for the clone carrying this T cell receptor beta chain. CDR3 length equals 16 residues. The V and J ends lost 6 bases and 2 bases, in that order; junction bases with no gene match: 6. CDR1 is MNHNS, CDR2 SASEGT, per germline. These data belong to a study of patients and donors after allogeneic stem cell transplantation. TCRdb fed the RT-PCR reads into MiXCR, producing one record per CDR3 protein. Seen here are roughly 940,000 distinct CDR3 sequences, roughly 18% observed once, and the top ten hold around 6%. Specimen: blood, either unsorted or a sorted T cell fraction (not recorded which). The rearrangement uses TRBV6-1 and TRBJ2-3; 12 positions match TRBD2. The receptor was isolated from a human donor who was either an allogeneic HSCT recipient or a stem cell or donor lymphocyte infusion donor (not recorded which). It is not recorded whose cells these are; they may come from a transplant donor. As DNA, the CDR3 is TGTGCCAGCAGCCCTCTAGCGGGAGGGCTCACAGATACGCAGTATTTT. Encoded protein: CASSPLAGGLTDTQYF.